This is a list of T cell receptor beta chains from one sample in a study of T cell responses to AZD1222 COVID-19 vaccine. This table comes from immunoSEQ multiplex PCR, and its TCRdb copy is limited to in-frame clones, with some not included. Among 100,000 to 150,000 clones listed, more than 70% were seen once. Source: peripheral blood, taken on day 0 of AZD1222 vaccination. These receptor sequences come from an adult in good health. Each CDR3 is given with its conserved first and last residue. Fields, in order: J gene, D gene, clone size, V gene, CDR3 DNA, CDR3 protein. A D gene is named only where the DNA matches it firmly. Part of the rows lack a size; the others show once, few, many or a class for expanded clones.

>TRBJ2-2|.|.|TRBV5-4
TGTGCCAGCAGCTCCGATCTAGTCCCCGGGGAGCTGTTTTTT
CASSSDLVPGELFF
>TRBJ2-3|TRBD1|.|TRBV7-9
TGTGCCAGCAGCTTACAGGGGGCAGATACGCAGTATTTT
CASSLQGADTQYF
>TRBJ1-1|.|.|TRBV7-2
TGTGCCAGCAGCTTGACAGTGAACACTGAAGCTTTCTTT
CASSLTVNTEAFF
>TRBJ2-7|.|.|TRBV27
TGTGCCAGCAGTTTAGGGAGGGGGAGGGTCTCCTACGAGCAGTACTTC
CASSLGRGRVSYEQYF
>TRBJ1-1|.|.|TRBV14
TGTGCCAGCAGCCAACAGGGGTGGAACACTGAAGCTTTCTTT
CASSQQGWNTEAFF
>TRBJ1-5|.|.|TRBV5-5
TGTGCCAGCAGCTTCTCAGGGCATCACGATCAGCCCCAGCATTTT
CASSFSGHHDQPQHF
>TRBJ2-3|.|.|TRBV4-2
TGTGCCAGCAGCCTGGGGGAACGGAACACAGATACGCAGTATTTT
CASSLGERNTDTQYF
>TRBJ2-7|.|.|TRBV6-5
TGTGCCAGCAGGCCCAGGGACGGACGCTACGAGCAGTACTTC
CASRPRDGRYEQYF
>TRBJ1-1|.|.|TRBV13
TGTGCCAGCAGCTTAGGCCTGGGGGGTCACACTGAAGCTTTCTTT
CASSLGLGGHTEAFF
>TRBJ1-2|TRBD1|.|TRBV7-2
TGTGCCAGCAGCCCGTCGGGACAGGGAACGTCGCGGGGCTACACCTTC
CASSPSGQGTSRGYTF
>TRBJ1-6|TRBD1|.|TRBV2
TGTGCCAGCAGCGGGACAGGGGCCGGGGGTTCACCCCTCCACTTT
CASSGTGAGGSPLHF
>TRBJ1-1|.|.|TRBV5-1
TGCGCCAGCAGCTTGGATCCTTCGGGGAACACTGAAGCTTTCTTT
CASSLDPSGNTEAFF
>TRBJ1-1|TRBD1|.|TRBV11-2
TGTGCCAGCAGCCAGGACAGGGTCAACGAGGCTTTCTTT
CASSQDRVNEAFF
>TRBJ1-2|TRBD1|.|TRBV7-2
TGTGCCAGCAGCCTAACAGGGGCTTTAGACGGCTACACCTTC
CASSLTGALDGYTF
>TRBJ2-7|.|.|TRBV5-5
TGTGCCAGCAGCTTAGGAGGACTCCCCTACGAGCAGTACTTC
CASSLGGLPYEQYF
>TRBJ1-4|TRBD1|.|TRBV27
TGTGCCAGCAGGCCACAGGGGGCCTGGGAAAAACTGTTTTTT
CASRPQGAWEKLFF
>TRBJ1-2|TRBD1|.|TRBV5-4
TGTGCCAGCAGCTTAAGGGCCACAGGGGTCGAGGGCTACACCTTC
CASSLRATGVEGYTF
>TRBJ2-1|.|.|TRBV29-1
TGCAGCGTGAGGACTCTGACCTACAATGAGCAGTTCTTC
CSVRTLTYNEQFF
>TRBJ1-1|.|.|TRBV9
TGTGCCAGCAGCCGGGCCCCAAAGGGCACTGAAGCTTTCTTT
CASSRAPKGTEAFF
>TRBJ2-7|.|.|TRBV2
TGTGCCAGCAGTGAAACGGTTATAGAACACGCATCCTTCTACGAGCAGTACTTC
CASSETVIEHASFYEQYF
>TRBJ1-1|.|.|TRBV30
TGTGCCTGGAGGAATCATAGAGCGTTGAACACTGAAGCTTTCTTT
CAWRNHRALNTEAFF
>TRBJ1-1|.|few|TRBV13
TGTGCCAGCAGCCCAACGGGACACCAGAACACTGAAGCTTTCTTT
CASSPTGHQNTEAFF
>TRBJ2-1|TRBD2|.|TRBV7-2
TGTGCCAGCAGCATCGGACTAGCGGGGATTAATGAGCAGTTCTTC
CASSIGLAGINEQFF
>TRBJ1-5|.|.|TRBV27
TGTGCCAGCAGTCCTACAGGTGGGCAGCCCCAGCATTTT
CASSPTGGQPQHF
>TRBJ1-5|.|.|TRBV27
TGTGCCAGCAGTTTAGGGTATAGCAATCAGCCCCAGCATTTT
CASSLGYSNQPQHF
>TRBJ2-1|TRBD2|.|TRBV3-1/TRBV3-2
TGTGCCAGCAGCCAAGAAGGCCTAGCGGGAGGAAACAATGAGCAGTTCTTC
CASSQEGLAGGNNEQFF
>TRBJ1-2|TRBD1|few|TRBV5-1
TGCGCCAGCAGCGCGGGGGGGACAGTTAACTATGGCTACACCTTC
CASSAGGTVNYGYTF
>TRBJ1-2|.|.|TRBV11-3
TGTGCCAGCAGCCCCGACGGCGGCTACACCTTC
CASSPDGGYTF
>TRBJ2-2|.|.|TRBV6-6
TGTGCCAGCAGTTACCTACAAACTCTCTTCGGGGAGCTGTTTTTT
CASSYLQTLFGELFF
>TRBJ2-1|.|.|TRBV12-3/TRBV12-4
TGTGCCAGCAGCGTCGACAATGGAAATGAGCAGTTCTTC
CASSVDNGNEQFF
>TRBJ2-7|.|.|TRBV4-3
TGCGCCAGCAGCCAAGATAGACAGGCCCTCTCCTACGAGCAGTACTTC
CASSQDRQALSYEQYF
>TRBJ2-1|TRBD2|.|TRBV4-2
TGTGCCAGCAGCCAAGAGGGACTAGCTTACAATGAGCAGTTCTTC
CASSQEGLAYNEQFF
>TRBJ1-5|.|.|TRBV5-1
TGCGCCAGCAGCTTGGGGTCGGGGGTTGGCAATCAGCCCCAGCATTTT
CASSLGSGVGNQPQHF
>TRBJ2-1|.|.|TRBV28
TGTGCCAGCAGTTTCCCGACCCCAGGCTCCTACAATGAGCAGTTCTTC
CASSFPTPGSYNEQFF
>TRBJ2-7|TRBD2|.|TRBV7-2
TGTGCCAGCAGCTTTTGGGTAGCGGGCCACGAGCAGTACTTC
CASSFWVAGHEQYF
>TRBJ2-1|.|.|TRBV19
TGTGCCAGTAGTATCAGGCATGAGCAGTTCTTC
CASSIRHEQFF
>TRBJ2-5|TRBD2|.|TRBV7-8
TGTGCCAGCAGCTCGCGGACTAGCCAAGAGACCCAGTACTTC
CASSSRTSQETQYF
>TRBJ1-5|.|.|TRBV2
TGTGCCAGCAGTGAAATAGGGCTAGGTCAGCCCCAGCATTTT
CASSEIGLGQPQHF
>TRBJ2-1|.|.|TRBV18
TGTGCCAGCTCACTCTCTGGTAATGAGCAGTTCTTC
CASSLSGNEQFF
>TRBJ1-6|TRBD1|once|TRBV30
TGTGCCTGGAACCCCGGGACAGATAATTCACCCCTCCACTTT
CAWNPGTDNSPLHF
>TRBJ1-1|.|.|TRBV29-1
TGCAGCGTTGAAGGACAGCGGAACACTGAAGCTTTCTTT
CSVEGQRNTEAFF
>TRBJ2-7|.|.|TRBV30
TGTGCCTGGGGGACCGGTCCCTACGAGCAGTACTTC
CAWGTGPYEQYF
>TRBJ1-1|TRBD1|.|TRBV2
TGTGCCAGAGCACAGGGGGCTGGCACTGAAGCTTTCTTT
CARAQGAGTEAFF
>TRBJ1-1|.|.|TRBV27
TGTGCCAGCAGTTTCTCAGGGAGAGGGGCTGAAGCTTTCTTT
CASSFSGRGAEAFF
>TRBJ2-2|.|.|TRBV2
TGTGCCAGCAGTGTAGGGGCCTACACCGGGGAGCTGTTTTTT
CASSVGAYTGELFF
>TRBJ2-1|.|.|TRBV7-3
TGTGCCAGCAGCTCCAACCCAACGTTCCCAGGCGAGCAGTTCTTC
CASSSNPTFPGEQFF
>TRBJ2-7|.|.|TRBV5-5
TGTGCCAGCAGCGCCTACCAACTGGGAAAATACGAGCAGTACTTC
CASSAYQLGKYEQYF
>TRBJ1-1|.|.|TRBV5-1
TGCGCCAGCAGCTTGGGAGGGCTGGTTGAAGCTTTCTTT
CASSLGGLVEAFF
>TRBJ1-1|.|once|TRBV18
TGTGCCAGCTCTCGCAAGGATATGAACACTGAAGCTTTCTTT
CASSRKDMNTEAFF
>TRBJ2-3|.|.|TRBV7-3
TGTGCCAGCAGCTTGTATAGTGCAGATACGCAGTATTTT
CASSLYSADTQYF
>TRBJ2-1|TRBD1|once|TRBV9
TGTGCCAGCAGCGCCCAGGGGGTGCACACCTACAATGAGCAGTTCTTC
CASSAQGVHTYNEQFF
>TRBJ1-5|.|.|TRBV30
TGTGCCTGGAGTTTTGGTGGGGATCAGCCCCAGCATTTT
CAWSFGGDQPQHF
>TRBJ2-7|.|.|TRBV4-2
TGTGCCAGCAGCCAATCAAGGGGGGGGGAGGACGAGCAGTACTTC
CASSQSRGGEDEQYF
>TRBJ2-3|TRBD2|.|TRBV6-5
TGTGCCAGCAGTTCCGGGCTAGCGGGAGTGGGTACGCAGTATTTT
CASSSGLAGVGTQYF
>TRBJ1-1|TRBD1|.|TRBV2
TGTGCCAGCAGTGACAGGGGGGTGAACACTGAAGCTTTCTTT
CASSDRGVNTEAFF
>TRBJ2-3|.|.|TRBV3-1/TRBV3-2
TGTGCCAGCAGCCCCGGGCCCGGGGTAGATACGCAGTATTTT
CASSPGPGVDTQYF
>TRBJ1-2|.|.|TRBV3-1/TRBV3-2
TGTGCCAGCAGCCAAGGTCTCGCCTCAGGTGGCTACACCTTC
CASSQGLASGGYTF